A single sample gave rise to the 20 T cell receptor beta chains below, sequenced in a study of PD-L1 blockade in urothelial cancer. Only in-frame clones appear in the TCRdb table, and some are missing; sequencing was by immunoSEQ multiplex PCR. The sample has about 82,000 clones; 82% are singletons. The sample in question was PBMCs, obtained around atezolizumab (anti-PD-L1) treatment. The receptors shown here come from a man in his 70s with urothelial cancer.

The chain uses TRBV5-4 and TRBJ1-4; TRBD1 matches 10 bases. V was clipped by 5 bases and J by 8 bases; unmatched bases: 12. This CDR3 region has 16 residues. Per the germline V gene, CDR1 is SGHNT and CDR2 is YYREEE (reference sequence). The CDR3 nucleotides are TGTGCCAGCAGTTTCTCGGGGACAGGGGTTCGAGAAAAACTGTTTTTT. It codes for CASSFSGTGVREKLFF.

V gene TRBV11-2 combines with J gene TRBJ2-1, with TRBD2 as a possible D gene (5 bases). Trimming shortened V by 5 bases and J by 5 bases, and 13 bases separated the two germline ends. CDR3 length: 14 residues. CDR1 and CDR2 (germline): SGHAT, FQNNGV. The CDR3 DNA follows: TGTGCCAGCAGCCCAGTAGCGTACGACAATGAGCAGTTCTTC. Amino acids: CASSPVAYDNEQFF.

The genes are TRBV11-3 and TRBJ2-3, with D maybe TRBD1 (6 bases). The V end lost 5 bases, the J end lost 2 bases, and 11 bases lay between the germline ends. The CDR3 loop spans 14 amino acids. Germline V CDR1 and CDR2: SGHNT, YENEEA. The CDR3 region is CASSDTGITDTQYF. As DNA, the CDR3 is TGTGCCAGCAGCGACACAGGGATCACAGATACGCAGTATTTT.

This chain connects TRBV9 to TRBJ2-5; maybe TRBD2 (5 bases). Germline V gene lookup returns CDR1 SGDLS and CDR2 YYNGEE. The CDR3 totals 12 residues. V dropped 4 bases and J dropped 5 bases, with 9 bases sitting between them. The CDR3 spells CASSPTGETQYF. Here the CDR3 DNA reads TGTGCCAGCAGCCCCACGGGGGAGACCCAGTACTTC.

The gene calls are TRBV5-1 and TRBJ2-3, with D perhaps matching TRBD1 (5 bases). The CDR3 has 15 residues. Deletions cut 0 bases from V and 8 bases from J, with 16 bases between. In germline, CDR1 is SGHRS, CDR2 YFSETQ. The chain's CDR3 is CASSLGAGIRGTQYF. The DNA for the CDR3 is TGCGCCAGCAGCTTGGGGGCAGGGATCCGTGGTACGCAGTATTTT.

This chain joins TRBV5-4 and TRBJ1-4, with a possible D match to TRBD1 (5 bases). V was pared by 4 bases and J by 8 bases, with 18 bases between. The germline gives CDR1 SGHNT, CDR2 YYREEE (reference sequence). The CDR3 is 15 amino acids. The CDR3 loop is CASSPVAGREEKLFF. CDR3 sequence (DNA): TGTGCCAGCAGCCCTGTAGCGGGGCGGGAAGAAAAACTGTTTTTT.

J is TRBJ2-1 and V is TRBV10-1, with 11 bases identical to TRBD2. The length of the CDR3 is 15 residues. In germline, CDR1 is WNHNN, CDR2 SYGVQD (reference sequence). The trim removed 3 bases at V and 8 bases at J, leaving 6 bases unmatched. The CDR3 loop reads CASSEIAGGVDEQFF. CDR3 DNA: TGCGCCAGCAGTGAAATAGCGGGAGGGGTGGATGAGCAGTTCTTC.

The rearrangement joins TRBV14 to TRBJ2-5; 7 nucleotides line up with TRBD2. Germline V gene lookup returns CDR1 SGHDN and CDR2 FVKESK. V lost 4 bases to trimming and J lost 5 bases; unmatched junction nucleotides: 10. The CDR3 totals 15 residues. The CDR3 sequence: CASSRQRGLRETQYF. In DNA form, the CDR3 reads TGTGCCAGCAGCCGTCAGCGGGGCTTACGGGAGACCCAGTACTTC. Combining the CDR3 with reference TRBV14 and TRBJ2-5 gives the whole variable domain EAGVTQFPSHSVIEKGQTVTLRCDPISGHDNLYWYRRVMGKEIKFLLHFVKESKQDESGMPNNRFLAERTGGTYSTLKVQPAELEDSGVYFCASSRQRGLRETQYFGPGTRLLVL.

This clone was detected a few times. The rearrangement links TRBV7-8 to TRBJ1-5; D not resolved. The CDR3 has 14 amino acids. V dropped 5 bases and J dropped 7 bases, with 15 bases sitting between them. The germline V gene has CDR1 SGHVS and CDR2 FQNEAQ. This chain's CDR3 is CASSAGERFQPQHF. CDR3 bases: TGTGCCAGCAGCGCTGGGGAGCGTTTCCAGCCCCAGCATTTT.

This clone appeared once. The chain is built from TRBV30 and TRBJ2-7; 7 bases are shared with TRBD1. Germline-derived CDR1 and CDR2 are GTSNPN and SVGIG (reference sequence). The CDR3 has 14 residues. The ends lost 4 bases at V and 2 bases at J; junction bases unmatched: 8. CDR3 amino acids: CAWTPDRATYEQYF. Here the CDR3 DNA reads TGTGCCTGGACGCCCGACAGGGCGACCTACGAGCAGTACTTC.

The gene calls are TRBV7-3 and TRBJ2-5; D possibly corresponds to TRBD2 (6 bases). CDR1 SGHTA and CDR2 FQGTGA come from the germline V gene. This CDR3 has 14 amino acids. V lost 1 base and J 2 bases, leaving 8 bases between the germline ends. CDR3 sequence: CASSLNAGQETQYF. The CDR3 DNA is TGTGCCAGCAGCTTAAACGCGGGACAAGAGACCCAGTACTTC.

This clone showed up just a few times. Here the CDR3 reads CSVSGGLPWDEQFF. The CDR3 DNA is TGCAGCGTTTCTGGGGGACTCCCTTGGGATGAGCAGTTCTTC. This chain joins TRBV29-1 and TRBJ2-1, with D possibly being TRBD2 (6 bases). The V end was cut by 5 bases, the J end by 8 bases, with 19 bases between. CDR3 length: 14 amino acids. The germline gives CDR1 SQVTM, CDR2 ANQGSEA.

The rearrangement joins TRBV5-1 to TRBJ1-3; the match to TRBD1 covers 8 bases. Germline-derived CDR1 and CDR2 are SGHRS and YFSETQ. The CDR3 consists of 16 residues. Unmatched junction bases numbered 9, after V lost 4 bases and J lost 3 bases. This CDR3 reads CASSPLPGTGGNTIYF. CDR3 coding DNA: TGCGCCAGCAGCCCACTGCCTGGGACAGGTGGAAACACCATATATTTT. The full variable domain, its missing parts supplied by reference TRBV5-1 and TRBJ1-3, is KAGVTQTPRYLIKTRGQQVTLSCSPISGHRSVSWYQQTPGQGLQFLFEYFSETQRNKGNFPGRFSGRQFSNSRSEMNVSTLELGDSALYLCASSPLPGTGGNTIYFGEGSWLTVV.

This chain links TRBV30 with TRBJ2-3, with 9 positions matching TRBD1. The CDR3 totals 15 residues. Germline V gives CDR1 GTSNPN, CDR2 SVGIG (reference sequence). The trim removed 0 bases at V and 5 bases at J, leaving 6 bases unmatched. The CDR3 DNA follows: TGTGCCTGGAGTGTACAGGGGGCTTATGGAGATACGCAGTATTTT. It codes for CAWSVQGAYGDTQYF. The full variable domain, rest sourced from reference TRBV30 and TRBJ2-3, is SQTIHQWPATLVQPVGSPLSLECTVEGTSNPNLYWYRQAAGRGLQLLFYSVGIGQISSEVPQNLSASRPQDRQFILSSKKLLLSDSGFYLCAWSVQGAYGDTQYFGPGTRLTVL.

The V gene is TRBV11-2, the J gene TRBJ2-2, with 9 bases lining up with TRBD1. Per the germline V gene, CDR1 is SGHAT and CDR2 is FQNNGV. J gave up 3 bases and V 5 bases, and 13 bases lay outside the gene matches. CDR3 length equals 18 residues. CDR3 bases: TGTGCCAGCAGCACCTTAAGAGGGGGGACAGGGTACACCGGGGAGCTGTTTTTT. It yields the protein CASSTLRGGTGYTGELFF.

This rearrangement joins TRBV5-1 to TRBJ2-2; 7 bases agree with TRBD2. V shed 5 bases and J 3 bases; nucleotides not matched to a gene: 10. This CDR3 contains 16 residues. Germline CDR1 is SGHRS and CDR2 is YFSETQ. CDR3 loop: CASRRTSREYTGELFF. CDR3 bases: TGCGCCAGCAGGCGGACTAGTCGGGAATACACCGGGGAGCTGTTTTTT.

This chain links TRBV19 with TRBJ1-5; no reliable D call. Deletions cut 4 bases from V and 2 bases from J, with 15 bases between. From germline, CDR1 is LNHDA and CDR2 SQIVND (reference sequence). The CDR3 sequence is 16 residues long. CDR3 bases: TGTGCCAGTAGTAGAGACTCCAGGTCGGGCAATCAGCCCCAGCATTTT. Amino acids: CASSRDSRSGNQPQHF.

The chain combines TRBV6-1 with TRBJ2-1; 7 bases agree with TRBD2. Trimming took 5 bases from V and 9 from J; bases not matched to a gene: 10. Germline CDR1 is MNHNS and CDR2 is SASEGT. This CDR3 has 14 amino acids. CDR3 amino acids: CASSLIGRKSEQFF. Written as DNA, the CDR3 is TGTGCCAGCAGTCTGATCGGGAGGAAAAGTGAGCAGTTCTTC.

This clone occurred once. This chain links TRBV7-9 with TRBJ1-4; TRBD1 matches 7 bases. V was pared by 1 base and J by 3 bases, with 5 bases of the junction left unmatched. CDR3 length: 16 residues. The germline V gene encodes CDR1 SEHNR and CDR2 FQNEAQ (reference sequence). In DNA form, the CDR3 reads TGTGCCAGCAGCTTAGTAGGACAGGCTTCTAATGAAAAACTGTTTTTT. The encoded protein is CASSLVGQASNEKLFF.

The rearrangement links TRBV6-5 to TRBJ2-7; no definite D call. Germline V gene sequence: CDR1 MNHEY, CDR2 SVGAGI. Trimming removed 8 bases at V and 2 bases at J, with 16 bases between. CDR3 size: 14 residues. CDR3: CASGPLGDTYEQYF. The CDR3 coding sequence is TGTGCCAGCGGCCCCCTCGGTGACACCTACGAGCAGTACTTC.